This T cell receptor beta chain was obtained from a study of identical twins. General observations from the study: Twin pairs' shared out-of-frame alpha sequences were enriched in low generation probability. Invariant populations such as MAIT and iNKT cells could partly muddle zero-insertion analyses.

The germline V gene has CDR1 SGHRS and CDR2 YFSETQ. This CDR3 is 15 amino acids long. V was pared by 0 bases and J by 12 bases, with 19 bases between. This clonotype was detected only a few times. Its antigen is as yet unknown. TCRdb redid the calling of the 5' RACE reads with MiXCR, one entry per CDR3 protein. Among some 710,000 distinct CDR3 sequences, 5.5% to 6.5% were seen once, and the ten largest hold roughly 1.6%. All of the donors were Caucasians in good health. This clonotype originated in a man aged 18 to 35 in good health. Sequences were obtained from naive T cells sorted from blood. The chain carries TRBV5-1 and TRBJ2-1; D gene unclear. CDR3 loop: CASSLGISGAAGQFF. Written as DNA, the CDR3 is TGCGCCAGCAGCTTGGGAATATCGGGTGCGGCCGGGCAGTTCTTC.